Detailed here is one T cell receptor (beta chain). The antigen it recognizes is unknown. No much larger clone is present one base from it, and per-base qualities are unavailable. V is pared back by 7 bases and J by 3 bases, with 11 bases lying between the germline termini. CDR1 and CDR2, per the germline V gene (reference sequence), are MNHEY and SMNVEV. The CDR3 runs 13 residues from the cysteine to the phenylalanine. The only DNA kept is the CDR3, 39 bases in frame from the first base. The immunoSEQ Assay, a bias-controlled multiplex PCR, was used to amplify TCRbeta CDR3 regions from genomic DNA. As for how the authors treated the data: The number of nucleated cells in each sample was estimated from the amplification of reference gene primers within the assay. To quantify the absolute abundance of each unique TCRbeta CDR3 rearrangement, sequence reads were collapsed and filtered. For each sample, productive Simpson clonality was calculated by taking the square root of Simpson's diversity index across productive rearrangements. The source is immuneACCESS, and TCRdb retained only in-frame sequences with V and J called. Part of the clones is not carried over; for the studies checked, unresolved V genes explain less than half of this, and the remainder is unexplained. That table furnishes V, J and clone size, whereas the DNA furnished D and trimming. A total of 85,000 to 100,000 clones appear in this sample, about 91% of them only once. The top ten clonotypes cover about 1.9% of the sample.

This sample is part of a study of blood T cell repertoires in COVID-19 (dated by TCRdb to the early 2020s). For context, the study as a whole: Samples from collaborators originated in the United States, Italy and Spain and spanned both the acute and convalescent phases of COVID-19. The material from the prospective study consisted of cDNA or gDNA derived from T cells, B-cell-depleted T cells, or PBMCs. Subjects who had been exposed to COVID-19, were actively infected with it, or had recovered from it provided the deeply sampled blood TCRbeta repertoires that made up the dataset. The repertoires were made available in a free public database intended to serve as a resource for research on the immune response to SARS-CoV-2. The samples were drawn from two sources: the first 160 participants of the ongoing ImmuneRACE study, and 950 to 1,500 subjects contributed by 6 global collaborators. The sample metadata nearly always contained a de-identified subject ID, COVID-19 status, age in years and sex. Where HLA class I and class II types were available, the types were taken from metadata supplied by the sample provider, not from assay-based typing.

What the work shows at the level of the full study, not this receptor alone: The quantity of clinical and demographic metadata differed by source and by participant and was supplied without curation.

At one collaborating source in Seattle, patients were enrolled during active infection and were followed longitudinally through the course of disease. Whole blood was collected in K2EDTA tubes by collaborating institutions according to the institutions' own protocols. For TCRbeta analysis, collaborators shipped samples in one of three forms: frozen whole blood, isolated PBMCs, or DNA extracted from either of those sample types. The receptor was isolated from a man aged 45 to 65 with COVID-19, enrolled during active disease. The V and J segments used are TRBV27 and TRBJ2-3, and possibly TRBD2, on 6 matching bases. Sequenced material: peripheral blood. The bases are TGTGCCAGCAAGCCTGGGAGGACAGATACGCAGTATTTT. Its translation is CASKPGRTDTQYF.